One sample yielded the 2 T cell receptor beta chains listed below, sequenced in a study of regulatory T cells in long-lasting Graves disease. Both iRepertoire HTBI primers and Arm-PCR of CDR3 regions were used to build the TCR beta libraries. TCRdb analysed the multiplex PCR reads with MiXCR anew, one entry per CDR3 protein. The table has about 310,000 distinct CDR3 sequences, 18% seen once; the top ten hold less than 40%. Noted time point: newly diagnosed GD, antithyroid drugs for less than 3 months. From RNA extracted from PBMCs, the TCR library was made. The sequencing used peripheral blood mononuclear cells (PBMCs), collected at new diagnosis, from a patient treated with antithyroid drugs. The receptors derive from a female donor with Graves disease.

This clonotype was seen ten or more times. This chain connects TRBV11-2 to TRBJ2-3, with D possibly being TRBD1 (6 bases). With 5 bases removed from V and 4 bases from J, the gap between germline ends came to 13 bases. Germline V gene sequence: CDR1 SGHAT, CDR2 FQNNGV. The CDR3 is 14 amino acids. The CDR3 DNA sequence: TGTGCCAGCAGCATCAAGGACAGCCCAGATACGCAGTATTTT. This codes for CASSIKDSPDTQYF.

As concerns this clonotype: This is likely an artifact of a read error, given a far larger clone one base away. The chain links TRBV11-3 to TRBJ2-7; 9 nucleotides agree with TRBD1. With V trimmed by 6 bases and J by 7 bases, 13 bases remained unmatched. From germline, CDR1 is SGHNT and CDR2 YENEEA. This CDR3 has 15 amino acids. CDR3 region: CASSFLGTGIDEQYF. Here the CDR3 DNA reads TGTGCCAGCAGTTTTTTGGGGACAGGGATCGATGAGCAGTACTTC.